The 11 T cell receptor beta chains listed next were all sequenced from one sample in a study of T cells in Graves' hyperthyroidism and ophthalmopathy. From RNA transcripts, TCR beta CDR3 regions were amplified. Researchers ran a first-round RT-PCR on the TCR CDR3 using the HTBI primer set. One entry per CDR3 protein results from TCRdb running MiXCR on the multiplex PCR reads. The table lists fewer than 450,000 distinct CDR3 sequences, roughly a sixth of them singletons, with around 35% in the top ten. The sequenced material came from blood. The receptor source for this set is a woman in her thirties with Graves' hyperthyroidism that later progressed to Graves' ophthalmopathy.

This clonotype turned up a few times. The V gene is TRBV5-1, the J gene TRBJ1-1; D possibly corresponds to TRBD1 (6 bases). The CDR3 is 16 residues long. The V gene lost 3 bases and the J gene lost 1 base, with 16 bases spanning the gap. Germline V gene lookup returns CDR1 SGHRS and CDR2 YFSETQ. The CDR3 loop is CASSWRPGARNTEAFF. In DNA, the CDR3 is TGCGCCAGCAGCTGGAGGCCAGGGGCCCGGAACACTGAAGCTTTCTTT.

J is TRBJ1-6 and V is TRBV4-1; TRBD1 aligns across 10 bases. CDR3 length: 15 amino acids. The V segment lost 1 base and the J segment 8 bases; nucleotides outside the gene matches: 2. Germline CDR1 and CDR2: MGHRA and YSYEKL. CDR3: CASSQVDRGDSPLHF. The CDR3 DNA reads TGCGCCAGCAGCCAAGTGGACAGGGGGGATTCACCCCTCCACTTT.

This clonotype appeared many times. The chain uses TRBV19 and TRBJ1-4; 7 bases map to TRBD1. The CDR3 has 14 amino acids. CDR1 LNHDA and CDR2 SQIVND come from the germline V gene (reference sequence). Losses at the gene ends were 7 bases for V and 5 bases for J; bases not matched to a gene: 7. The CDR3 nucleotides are TGTGCCAGTAAAGACAGGGTGGCGAATGAAAAACTGTTTTTT. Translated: CASKDRVANEKLFF.

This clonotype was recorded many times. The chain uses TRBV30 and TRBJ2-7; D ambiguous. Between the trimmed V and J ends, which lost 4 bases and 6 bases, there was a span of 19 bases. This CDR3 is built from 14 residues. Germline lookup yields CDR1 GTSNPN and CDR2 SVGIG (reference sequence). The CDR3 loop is CAWTHVGMLLEQYF. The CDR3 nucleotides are TGTGCCTGGACCCACGTGGGTATGCTCCTCGAGCAGTACTTC. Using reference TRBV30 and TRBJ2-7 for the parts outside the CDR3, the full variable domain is SQTIHQWPATLVQPVGSPLSLECTVEGTSNPNLYWYRQAAGRGLQLLFYSVGIGQISSEVPQNLSASRPQDRQFILSSKKLLLSDSGFYLCAWTHVGMLLEQYFGPGTRLTVT.

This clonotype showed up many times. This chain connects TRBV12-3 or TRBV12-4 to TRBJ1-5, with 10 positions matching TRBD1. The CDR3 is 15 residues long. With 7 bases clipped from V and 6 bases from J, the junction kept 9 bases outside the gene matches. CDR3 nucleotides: TGTGCCAGCAACACCGGGACAGGGGATTTTCAGCCCCAGCATTTT. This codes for CASNTGTGDFQPQHF.

The CDR3 reads CASSIAGRGGEKLFF. The CDR3 DNA reads as TGTGCCAGTAGTATAGCCGGCAGAGGGGGCGAAAAACTGTTTTTT. The V call is TRBV19, the J call TRBJ1-4; TRBD1 agrees at 7 bases. The CDR3 runs 15 residues. Germline V gene data show CDR1 as LNHDA and CDR2 as SQIVND (reference sequence). The J segment lost 8 bases and the V segment lost 1 base, leaving 7 bases of the junction unmatched.

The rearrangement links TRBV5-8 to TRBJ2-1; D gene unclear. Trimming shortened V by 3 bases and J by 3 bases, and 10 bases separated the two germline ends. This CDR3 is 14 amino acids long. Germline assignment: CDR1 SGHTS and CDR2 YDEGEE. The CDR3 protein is CASSWSWGYNEQFF. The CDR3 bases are TGTGCCAGCAGCTGGAGCTGGGGCTACAATGAGCAGTTCTTC.

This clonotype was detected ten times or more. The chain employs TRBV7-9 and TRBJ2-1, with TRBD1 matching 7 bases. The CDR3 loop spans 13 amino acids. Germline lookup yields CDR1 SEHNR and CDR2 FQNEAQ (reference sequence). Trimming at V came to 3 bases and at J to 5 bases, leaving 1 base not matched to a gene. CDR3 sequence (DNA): TGTGCCAGCAGCTTGGGGACAGACAATGAGCAGTTCTTC. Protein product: CASSLGTDNEQFF. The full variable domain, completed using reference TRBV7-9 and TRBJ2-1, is DTGVSQNPRHKITKRGQNVTFRCDPISEHNRLYWYRQTLGQGPEFLTYFQNEAQLEKSRLLSDRFSAERPKGSFSTLEIQRTEQGDSAMYLCASSLGTDNEQFFGPGTRLTVL.

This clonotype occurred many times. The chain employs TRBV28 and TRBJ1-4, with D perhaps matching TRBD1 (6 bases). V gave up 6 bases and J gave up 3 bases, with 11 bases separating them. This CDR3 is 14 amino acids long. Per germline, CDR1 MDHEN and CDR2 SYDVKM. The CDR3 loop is CASSTGTPNEKLFF. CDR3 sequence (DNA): TGTGCCAGCAGCACAGGGACACCTAATGAAAAACTGTTTTTT. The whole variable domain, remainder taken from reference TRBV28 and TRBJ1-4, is DVKVTQSSRYLVKRTGEKVFLECVQDMDHENMFWYRQDPGLGLRLIYFSYDVKMKEKGDIPEGYSVSREKKERFSLILESASTNQTSMYLCASSTGTPNEKLFFGSGTQLSVL.

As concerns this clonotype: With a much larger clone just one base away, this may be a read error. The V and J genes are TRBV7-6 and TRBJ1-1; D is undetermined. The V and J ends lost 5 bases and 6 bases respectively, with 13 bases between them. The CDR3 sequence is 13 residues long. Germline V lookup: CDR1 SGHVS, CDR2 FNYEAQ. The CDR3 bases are TGTGCCAGCAGCATAGGGCCCGGCGCTGAAGCTTTCTTT. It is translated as CASSIGPGAEAFF.

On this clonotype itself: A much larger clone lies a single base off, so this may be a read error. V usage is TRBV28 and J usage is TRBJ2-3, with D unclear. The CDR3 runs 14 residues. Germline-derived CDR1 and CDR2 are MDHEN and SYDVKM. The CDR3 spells CASSQRLDSDMQYF. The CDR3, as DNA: TGTGCCAGCAGTCAACGACTCGACTCAGATATGCAGTATTTT.